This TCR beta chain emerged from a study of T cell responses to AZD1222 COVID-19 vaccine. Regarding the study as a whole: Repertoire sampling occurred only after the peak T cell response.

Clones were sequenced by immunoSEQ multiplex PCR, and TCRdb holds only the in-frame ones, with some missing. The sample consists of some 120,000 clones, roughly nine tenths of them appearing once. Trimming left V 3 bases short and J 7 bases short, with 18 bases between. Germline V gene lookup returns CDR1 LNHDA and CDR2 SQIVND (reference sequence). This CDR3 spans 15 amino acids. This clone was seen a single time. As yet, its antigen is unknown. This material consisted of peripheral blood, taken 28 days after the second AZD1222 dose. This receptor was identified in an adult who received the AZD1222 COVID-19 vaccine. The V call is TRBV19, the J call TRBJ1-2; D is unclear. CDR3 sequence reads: CASSIWPTLTGGYTF. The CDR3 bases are TGTGCCAGTAGTATTTGGCCAACACTTACGGGTGGCTACACCTTC.